Listed here are 2 T cell receptor beta chains from one sample, sequenced in a study of blood T cell repertoires in COVID-19. Only in-frame clones appear in the TCRdb table, and some are missing; sequencing was by immunoSEQ multiplex PCR. The sample has some 150,000 clones; around four fifths are singletons. Sequencing was done on a sample of PBMCs or T cells enriched from blood (not recorded which). These TCRs come from a woman aged 35 to 49 who had recovered from COVID-19.

This chain uses TRBV7-8 with TRBJ2-1, with D perhaps matching TRBD2 (5 bases). In germline, CDR1 is SGHVS, CDR2 FQNEAQ. This CDR3 is 15 amino acids long. Trimming took off 4 bases at V and 0 bases at J, with 10 bases between the two ends. The CDR3 loop reads CASSSSTSSYNEQFF. CDR3 sequence (DNA): TGTGCCAGCAGCTCTTCAACTAGCTCCTACAATGAGCAGTTCTTC.

The J gene is TRBJ2-3, the V gene TRBV10-3; 8 bases are shared with TRBD2. Germline CDR1 and CDR2: ENHRY and SYGVKD. The V segment lost 3 bases and the J segment 6 bases; nucleotides outside the gene matches: 8. The CDR3 contains 15 residues. CDR3 nucleotide sequence: TGTGCCATCAGTGAACCGGCGGGGGGCCTCGATACGCAGTATTTT. It specifies CAISEPAGGLDTQYF.